This is a list of T cell receptor beta chains from one sample in a study of CD8 T cells in Susac syndrome. From the immunoSEQ multiplex PCR reads, TCRdb called clonotypes with MiXCR, one entry per CDR3 protein. The sample has a few hundred thousand distinct CDR3 sequences; 95% are singletons. Sample: CD4+ T cells from PBMCs. These receptors were obtained from a human donor with multiple sclerosis. Both conserved end residues are part of each CDR3. The order of the fields is D gene, V gene, J gene, clone size, CDR3 protein, CDR3 DNA. The D gene is left open where the match is weak. For some rows the clone size is stated as once, few or many, or as a class when expanded; others skip it.

D: NA; V: TRBV12-3/TRBV12-4; J: TRBJ1-4; size: NA; CDR3: CASSFREDNEKLFF; DNA: TGTGCCAGCAGTTTCCGGGAAGACAATGAAAAACTGTTTTTT
D: TRBD2; V: TRBV12-3/TRBV12-4; J: TRBJ2-1; size: NA; CDR3: CASSKRTSDKINEQFF; DNA: TGTGCCAGCAGTAAACGGACTAGCGACAAAATCAATGAGCAGTTCTTC
D: NA; V: TRBV30; J: TRBJ2-5; size: NA; CDR3: CAWSVSGVLETQYF; DNA: TGTGCCTGGAGTGTATCAGGGGTTCTTGAGACCCAGTACTTC
D: TRBD2; V: TRBV9; J: TRBJ2-5; size: NA; CDR3: CASSAAGGLQETQYF; DNA: TGTGCCAGCAGCGCGGCGGGGGGGCTTCAGGAGACCCAGTACTTC
D: NA; V: TRBV15; J: TRBJ2-5; size: NA; CDR3: CATSRDRGQETQYF; DNA: TGTGCCACCAGCAGAGACAGGGGTCAAGAGACCCAGTACTTC
D: NA; V: TRBV12-3/TRBV12-4; J: TRBJ1-6; size: once; CDR3: CASSLDPAASPLHF; DNA: TGTGCCAGCAGTTTAGACCCTGCAGCCTCACCCCTCCACTTT
D: TRBD2; V: TRBV20-1; J: TRBJ2-5; size: NA; CDR3: CSARDWGGEETQYF; DNA: TGCAGTGCTAGAGATTGGGGGGGAGAAGAGACCCAGTACTTC
D: NA; V: TRBV25-1; J: TRBJ2-1; size: NA; CDR3: CASSGLAANEQFF; DNA: TGTGCCAGCAGTGGATTAGCGGCTAATGAGCAGTTCTTC
D: NA; V: TRBV30; J: TRBJ2-5; size: NA; CDR3: CAWKGRAHQETQYF; DNA: TGTGCCTGGAAGGGCAGGGCTCACCAAGAGACCCAGTACTTC
D: TRBD2; V: TRBV7-9; J: TRBJ2-7; size: NA; CDR3: CASSLALTSGEQYF; DNA: TGTGCCAGCAGCTTAGCCCTAACTAGCGGCGAGCAGTACTTC
D: NA; V: TRBV2; J: TRBJ1-6; size: NA; CDR3: CASRAQGFGTYNSPLHF; DNA: TGTGCCAGCAGGGCCCAGGGATTTGGGACCTATAATTCACCCCTCCACTTT
D: NA; V: TRBV15; J: TRBJ1-2; size: NA; CDR3: CATSRAPTAQYGYTF; DNA: TGTGCCACCAGCAGAGCGCCGACAGCACAATATGGCTACACCTTC
D: NA; V: TRBV5-6; J: TRBJ2-2; size: NA; CDR3: CASSVGQAAGELFF; DNA: TGTGCCAGCAGCGTTGGGCAAGCGGCCGGGGAGCTGTTTTTT
D: NA; V: TRBV14; J: TRBJ1-6; size: NA; CDR3: CASSPRGRSPLHF; DNA: TGTGCCAGCAGCCCCAGAGGAAGGTCACCCCTCCACTTT
D: NA; V: TRBV19; J: TRBJ1-2; size: NA; CDR3: CASHTPGDYGYTF; DNA: TGTGCCAGCCATACTCCAGGGGACTATGGCTACACCTTC
D: NA; V: TRBV12-3/TRBV12-4; J: TRBJ1-1; size: NA; CDR3: CASSLVKNTEAFF; DNA: TGTGCCAGCAGTTTAGTCAAGAACACTGAAGCTTTCTTT
D: TRBD1; V: TRBV18; J: TRBJ2-1; size: NA; CDR3: CASSTGQGINEQFF; DNA: TGTGCCAGCTCGACGGGACAGGGAATCAATGAGCAGTTCTTC
D: NA; V: TRBV3-1; J: TRBJ1-1; size: NA; CDR3: CASSQGDRMNTEAFF; DNA: TGTGCCAGCAGCCAAGGGGATAGGATGAACACTGAAGCTTTCTTT
D: NA; V: TRBV20-1; J: TRBJ1-6; size: NA; CDR3: CSAAGQNNSPLHF; DNA: TGCAGTGCTGCCGGTCAGAATAATTCACCCCTCCACTTT
D: TRBD1; V: TRBV3-1; J: TRBJ2-4; size: NA; CDR3: CASSQTTGWGNIQYF; DNA: TGTGCCAGCAGCCAAACGACAGGGTGGGGGAACATTCAGTACTTC
D: NA; V: TRBV7-9; J: TRBJ2-4; size: NA; CDR3: CASSPQNIQYF; DNA: TGTGCCAGCAGCCCCCAAAACATTCAGTACTTC
D: TRBD1; V: TRBV14; J: TRBJ2-6; size: NA; CDR3: CASSARTGHSSGANVLTF; DNA: TGTGCCAGCAGCGCCAGGACAGGGCATTCCTCTGGGGCCAACGTCCTGACTTTC
D: NA; V: TRBV29-1; J: TRBJ2-2; size: NA; CDR3: CSSLVGTTSNTGELFF; DNA: TGCAGCTCCCTTGTGGGCACAACCTCGAACACCGGGGAGCTGTTTTTT
D: NA; V: TRBV11-2; J: TRBJ2-3; size: NA; CDR3: CASSLGGLSDTQYF; DNA: TGTGCCAGCAGCTTAGGAGGGTTGTCTGATACGCAGTATTTT
D: TRBD1; V: TRBV29-1; J: TRBJ1-2; size: NA; CDR3: CSVEGQRSGTGLRGYTF; DNA: TGCAGCGTTGAAGGGCAACGAAGTGGGACAGGGCTGCGGGGCTACACCTTC
D: TRBD2; V: TRBV3-1; J: TRBJ2-1; size: NA; CDR3: CASSWSGGTYNEQFF; DNA: TGTGCCAGCAGCTGGAGCGGGGGGACCTACAATGAGCAGTTCTTC
D: TRBD1; V: TRBV3-1; J: TRBJ2-7; size: NA; CDR3: CASSQGDSRYEQYF; DNA: TGTGCCAGCAGCCAGGGGGACAGTCGGTACGAGCAGTACTTC
D: NA; V: TRBV15; J: TRBJ2-7; size: NA; CDR3: CATRLASHREQYF; DNA: TGTGCCACCAGACTAGCCTCCCACCGCGAGCAGTACTTC
D: TRBD1; V: TRBV29-1; J: TRBJ1-2; size: NA; CDR3: CSVGTGSGYGYTF; DNA: TGCAGCGTTGGGACAGGGAGTGGGTATGGCTACACCTTC
D: NA; V: TRBV30; J: TRBJ2-7; size: NA; CDR3: CAWSLGYEQYF; DNA: TGTGCCTGGAGTCTAGGCTACGAGCAGTACTTC
D: NA; V: TRBV18; J: TRBJ1-5; size: NA; CDR3: CASSPPGGDNQPQHF; DNA: TGTGCCAGCTCACCACCTGGCGGAGACAATCAGCCCCAGCATTTT
D: NA; V: TRBV29-1; J: TRBJ2-5; size: NA; CDR3: CSADGPSETQYF; DNA: TGCAGCGCCGACGGGCCCTCTGAGACCCAGTACTTC
D: NA; V: TRBV24-1; J: TRBJ2-5; size: NA; CDR3: CATSDAAAETQYF; DNA: TGTGCCACCAGTGACGCGGCTGCGGAGACCCAGTACTTC
D: NA; V: TRBV5-1; J: TRBJ2-2; size: NA; CDR3: CASRKLASTSTGELFF; DNA: TGCGCCAGCCGGAAATTGGCTAGCACGTCCACCGGGGAGCTGTTTTTT
D: NA; V: TRBV24-1; J: TRBJ1-1; size: NA; CDR3: CATSDFSRAMGAFF; DNA: TGTGCCACCAGTGATTTTTCCAGGGCCATGGGAGCTTTCTTT
D: NA; V: TRBV5-1; J: TRBJ2-1; size: NA; CDR3: CASSLAAMGLTYNEQFF; DNA: TGCGCCAGCAGCTTGGCGGCGATGGGCCTCACCTACAATGAGCAGTTCTTC
D: NA; V: TRBV20-1; J: TRBJ2-5; size: NA; CDR3: CSAGTRDSMYF; DNA: TGCAGTGCTGGGACGCGGGACTCGATGTACTTC
D: NA; V: TRBV29-1; J: TRBJ2-3; size: once; CDR3: CSVDRQGTDTQYF; DNA: TGCAGCGTTGACAGGCAGGGCACAGATACGCAGTATTTT
D: NA; V: TRBV20-1; J: TRBJ2-5; size: NA; CDR3: CSGGPAGETQYF; DNA: TGCAGTGGGGGGCCTGCAGGAGAGACCCAGTACTTC